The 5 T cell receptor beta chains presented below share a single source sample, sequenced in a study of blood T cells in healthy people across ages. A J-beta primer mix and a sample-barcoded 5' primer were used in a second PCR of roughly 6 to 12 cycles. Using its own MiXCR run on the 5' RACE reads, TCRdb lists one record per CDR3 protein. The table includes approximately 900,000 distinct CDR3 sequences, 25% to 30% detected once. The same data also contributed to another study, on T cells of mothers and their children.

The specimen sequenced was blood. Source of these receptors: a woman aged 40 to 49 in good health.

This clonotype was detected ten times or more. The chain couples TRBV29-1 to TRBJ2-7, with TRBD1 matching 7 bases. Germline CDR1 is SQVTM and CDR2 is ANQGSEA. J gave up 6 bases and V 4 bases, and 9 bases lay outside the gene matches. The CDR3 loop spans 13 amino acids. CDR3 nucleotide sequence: TGCAGCGTTGGCGAGGCAGGGGGTGGCGAGCAGTACTTC. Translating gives CSVGEAGGGEQYF.

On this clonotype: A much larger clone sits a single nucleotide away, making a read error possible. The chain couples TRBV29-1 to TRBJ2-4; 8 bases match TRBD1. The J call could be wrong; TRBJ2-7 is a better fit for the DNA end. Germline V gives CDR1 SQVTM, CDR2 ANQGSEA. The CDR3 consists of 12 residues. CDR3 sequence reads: CSVVRTGNEQYF. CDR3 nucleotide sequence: TGCAGCGTTGTTCGGACAGGGAACGAGCAGTACTTC.

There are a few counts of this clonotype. The CDR3 DNA reads TGTGCCAGCGGGGACAGGAGAACGGGCGAGCAGTACTTC. This codes for CASGDRRTGEQYF. This chain uses TRBV2 with TRBJ2-5; TRBD1 agrees at 8 bases. The end of the DNA is better explained by TRBJ2-7, so the J call may be wrong. From germline, CDR1 is SNHLY and CDR2 FYNNEI. This CDR3 has 13 amino acids.

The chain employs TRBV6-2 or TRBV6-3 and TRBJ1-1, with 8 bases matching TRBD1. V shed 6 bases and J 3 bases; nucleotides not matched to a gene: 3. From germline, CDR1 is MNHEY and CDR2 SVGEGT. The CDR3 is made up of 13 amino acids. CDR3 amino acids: CASRQTGDTEAFF. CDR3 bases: TGTGCCAGCAGGCAGACAGGGGACACTGAAGCTTTCTTT.

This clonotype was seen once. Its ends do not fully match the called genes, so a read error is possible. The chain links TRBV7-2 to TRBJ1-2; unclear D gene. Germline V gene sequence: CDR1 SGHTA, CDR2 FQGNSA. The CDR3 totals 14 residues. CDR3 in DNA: TGTGCCAGCAGCTTAGACAGCCTTAACTATGGCTACATCTTC. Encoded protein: CASSLDSLNYGYIF.